Each of the 20 T cell receptor beta chains below was sequenced from the same sample in a study of identical twins. TCRdb passed the 5' RACE reads through MiXCR, listing each CDR3 protein once. This sample has 250,000 or so distinct CDR3 sequences; around 8.3% occur once, and the top ten carry less than 4%. These data were also reused for a study on yellow fever vaccine responses in identical twins.

The sequenced sample consisted of CD8+ T cells sorted from blood. All receptors come from a woman in her late teens or twenties in good health.

J is TRBJ2-5 and V is TRBV28; D is uncertain. CDR1 MDHEN and CDR2 SYDVKM come from the germline V gene. Trimming took off 4 bases at V and 5 bases at J, with 2 bases between the two ends. This CDR3 contains 10 residues. CDR3 sequence reads: CASSYETQYF. DNA of the CDR3: TGTGCCAGCAGTTACGAGACCCAGTACTTC.

In this sample, this clonotype turned up many times. The J gene is TRBJ2-2, the V gene TRBV12-3 or TRBV12-4; D is unclear. V lost 1 base to trimming and J lost 6 bases, with 6 bases between them. CDR3 length: 13 residues. CDR3 bases: TGTGCCAGCAGTTTAGGGATTCCCGGGGAGCTGTTTTTT. It encodes CASSLGIPGELFF.

At least ten counts were recorded for this clonotype. The rearrangement links TRBV7-9 to TRBJ2-7; D perhaps matches TRBD1 (6 bases). Germline CDR1 SEHNR, CDR2 FQNEAQ (reference sequence). CDR3 size: 15 residues. Trimming cost V 5 bases and J 3 bases, with 17 bases left between them. As DNA, the CDR3 is TGTGCCAGCAGCCCAAGCCAGGGGCGGAACTACGAGCAGTACTTC. Translating gives CASSPSQGRNYEQYF.

The chain joins TRBV13 to TRBJ2-5; 7 nucleotides agree with TRBD2. Per the germline V gene, CDR1 is PRHDT and CDR2 is FYEKMQ (reference sequence). The CDR3 runs to 15 residues. Trimming cost V 1 base and J 1 base; bases outside gene matches: 3. The CDR3 loop is CASSLDLAAQETQYF. The CDR3 coding sequence is TGTGCCAGCAGCTTAGACCTAGCGGCCCAAGAGACCCAGTACTTC.

This rearrangement joins TRBV28 to TRBJ2-7; maybe TRBD1 (6 bases). The CDR3 covers 15 residues. Germline loops: CDR1 MDHEN, CDR2 SYDVKM. The V and J ends lost 6 bases and 0 bases respectively, with 15 bases between them. For the CDR3, the DNA is TGTGCCAGCAGCACCGGGACAACCACCTCCTACGAGCAGTACTTC. Amino acid sequence: CASSTGTTTSYEQYF.

This chain joins TRBV4-3 and TRBJ2-7; TRBD1 agrees at 8 bases. This CDR3 spans 15 amino acids. Unmatched junction bases numbered 3, after V lost 0 bases and J lost 2 bases. Germline assignment: CDR1 LGHNA and CDR2 YSLEER. The CDR3 is CASSQDRTGPYEQYF. CDR3 nucleotide sequence: TGCGCCAGCAGCCAAGATCGGACAGGGCCCTACGAGCAGTACTTC.

As to this clonotype: The CDR3 carries no conserved terminal phenylalanine or tryptophan, so it likely arises from a read error. The chain carries TRBV15 and TRBJ2-1; 8 bases map to TRBD2. This CDR3 comprises 15 residues. Trimming removed 1 base from V and 8 bases from J; junction bases left unmatched: 7. CDR1 is LNHNV, CDR2 YYDKDF, per germline (reference sequence). DNA for the CDR3: TGTGCCACCAGCAGAGGCCCTAGCGGGCGGGATGAGCAGTTCTAC. Amino acids: CATSRGPSGRDEQFY.

Comment on this clonotype: A much larger clone sits a single nucleotide away, making a read error possible. The V gene is TRBV7-3, the J gene TRBJ2-2, with 7 bases aligning to TRBD2. Looked up from germline, CDR1 is SGHTA and CDR2 is FQGTGA. This CDR3 is built from 18 residues. CDR3 in amino acids: CASSLLAVEPTNTGELLF. CDR3 in DNA: TGTGCCAGCAGCTTGCTAGCGGTAGAACCAACGAACACCGGGGAGCTGCTTTTT.

This clonotype was counted at least ten times. V usage is TRBV27 and J usage is TRBJ2-7; 9 positions agree with TRBD2. The V segment lost 4 bases and the J segment 0 bases; nucleotides outside the gene matches: 7. Germline V gene sequence: CDR1 MNHEY, CDR2 SMNVEV (reference sequence). There are 16 residues in the CDR3. CDR3 DNA sequence: TGTGCCAGCAGTTGGGGGATTAGCGGGAGCTCCTACGAGCAGTACTTC. Translated: CASSWGISGSSYEQYF.

There are many counts of this clonotype. The V and J genes are TRBV11-2 and TRBJ2-2, with 7 bases identical to TRBD2. CDR1 and CDR2 (germline): SGHAT, FQNNGV. The CDR3 extends over 16 amino acids. Germline trimming cut 5 bases from V and 9 bases from J; bases unmatched to any gene: 15. CDR3 nucleotides: TGTGCCAGCAGCCGCGACCGGGACTACCGAACCAGGGAGCTGTTTTTT. This encodes CASSRDRDYRTRELFF.

This clonotype has only a few counts. This chain uses TRBV7-2 with TRBJ2-7, with TRBD2 matching 7 bases. With 6 bases clipped from V and 5 bases from J, the junction kept 10 bases outside the gene matches. The CDR3 is 14 amino acids. The germline V gene encodes CDR1 SGHTA and CDR2 FQGNSA. As DNA, the CDR3 is TGTGCCAGCAGGCCCACTAGCGCGTGGGACGAGCAGTACTTC. Encoded protein: CASRPTSAWDEQYF.

V and J are TRBV6-2 or TRBV6-3 and TRBJ2-2, with TRBD1 matching 10 bases. The CDR3 consists of 13 residues. Germline values: CDR1 MNHEY, CDR2 SVGEGT. V lost 10 bases to trimming and J lost 5 bases; unmatched junction nucleotides: 4. The CDR3 sequence: CATDRGRTGELFF. The DNA of the CDR3 is TGTGCCACAGACAGGGGGCGTACCGGGGAGCTGTTTTTT.

This clonotype was picked up a small number of times. V gene TRBV28 combines with J gene TRBJ2-7, with D perhaps matching TRBD2 (6 bases). The CDR3 consists of 12 residues. Trimming pared 6 bases from V and 6 bases from J, leaving 12 bases between. The germline V gene encodes CDR1 MDHEN and CDR2 SYDVKM. CDR3 bases: TGTGCCAGCAGCCTGTGGGGGGTCGAGCAGTACTTC. Residues: CASSLWGVEQYF.

The rearrangement uses TRBV6-2 or TRBV6-3 and TRBJ2-1; 9 bases are shared with TRBD2. Germline-derived CDR1 and CDR2 are MNHEY and SVGEGT. This CDR3 comprises 15 residues. Trimming cost V 0 bases and J 7 bases; bases outside gene matches: 4. The chain's CDR3 is CASSYSPSGTNEQFF. The CDR3 region has the DNA TGTGCCAGCAGTTACTCACCTAGCGGGACTAATGAGCAGTTCTTC.

V usage is TRBV20-1 and J usage is TRBJ1-5; 8 bases match TRBD1. The CDR3 extends over 12 amino acids. CDR1 and CDR2 from the germline V gene are DFQATT and SNEGSKA (reference sequence). With 5 bases clipped from V and 7 bases from J, the junction kept 4 bases outside the gene matches. The CDR3 region has the DNA TGCAGTGCTTCGGACAGGGTGCAGCCCCAGCATTTT. Translated: CSASDRVQPQHF.

This rearrangement joins TRBV5-5 to TRBJ2-7, with no clear D. CDR3 size: 15 residues. V lost 4 bases to trimming and J lost 2 bases, with 16 bases between them. Germline CDR1 is SGHKS and CDR2 is YYEKEE (reference sequence). CDR3 DNA: TGTGCCAGCAGCCCAAGACCGGCGGAACCCTACGAGCAGTACTTC. This encodes CASSPRPAEPYEQYF.

This clonotype occurred many times. The chain employs TRBV5-1 and TRBJ1-2, with TRBD1 as a possible D gene (6 bases). The V end was cut by 3 bases, the J end by 4 bases, with 10 bases between. This CDR3 has 13 amino acids. Per germline, CDR1 SGHRS and CDR2 YFSETQ. CDR3 nucleotides: TGCGCCAGCAGCTGGGACAAATCCTATGGCTACACCTTC. This gives the protein CASSWDKSYGYTF.

This clonotype has just a few counts. The CDR3, as DNA: TGTGCCAGCAGTTTAATAGCGGGAGTTTACAATGAGCAGTTCTTC. Its protein is CASSLIAGVYNEQFF. The genes are TRBV12-3 or TRBV12-4 and TRBJ2-1; 9 nucleotides match TRBD2. The CDR3 is 15 amino acids. After removal of 2 bases from V and 4 bases from J, the junction contained 3 bases not matched to a gene.

CDR3 protein: CASSYDRATTSPREQYF. The CDR3 region has the DNA TGTGCCAGCAGTTACGACAGGGCTACTACAAGCCCACGGGAGCAGTACTTC. The chain couples TRBV6-2 or TRBV6-3 to TRBJ2-7; 7 bases fit TRBD1. CDR1 is MNHEY and CDR2 is SVGEGT in the germline V gene. CDR3 length equals 17 residues. The ends lost 2 bases at V and 7 bases at J; junction bases unmatched: 17.

This clonotype occurred a few times. The CDR3 does not close with the conserved phenylalanine or tryptophan, likely indicating a read error. Because the CDR3's place on the DNA is in doubt, the DNA is left out and the CDR3 is given as listed by TCRdb. V is TRBV5-4 and J is TRBJ2-3; TRBD2 is taken as the D call from the table, unchecked against the DNA. Germline CDR1 reads SGHNT; CDR2 reads YYREEE (reference sequence). The CDR3 comprises 15 residues, both ends counted. The chain's CDR3 is CASSLALGTSGGASL.